Below, 24 T cell receptor beta chains from the same sample are listed, as sequenced in a study of blood T cell repertoires in COVID-19. Measured with immunoSEQ multiplex PCR; TCRdb has only the in-frame clones, and not every one. The table has about 61,000 clones, over 75% seen once; the top ten hold about 6.8%. Sequenced input: peripheral blood. These receptors all come from a man aged 60 to 69 with acute or convalescent COVID-19.

The chain links TRBV5-6 to TRBJ1-1; D uncertain. V was pared by 0 bases and J by 2 bases, with 8 bases between. The germline CDR1 and CDR2 sequences are SGHDT and YYEEEE. This CDR3 region has 14 residues. The CDR3 bases are TGTGCCAGCAGCTTGGCGGCAGGTAACACTGAAGCTTTCTTT. Amino acid sequence: CASSLAAGNTEAFF. The whole variable domain, remainder taken from reference TRBV5-6 and TRBJ1-1, is DAGVTQSPTHLIKTRGQQVTLRCSPKSGHDTVSWYQQALGQGPQFIFQYYEEEERQRGNFPDRFSGHQFPNYSSELNVNALLLGDSALYLCASSLAAGNTEAFFGQGTRLTVV.

The CDR3, as DNA: TGTGCCAGCAGGGAACGGACAGGGGGCGGCCACTACGAGCAGTACTTC. Translated, it gives CASRERTGGGHYEQYF. J is TRBJ2-7 and V is TRBV6-1; 11 bases are a match to TRBD1. The length of the CDR3 is 16 residues. After removal of 6 bases from V and 3 bases from J, the junction contained 10 bases not matched to a gene. Germline V gene lookup returns CDR1 MNHNS and CDR2 SASEGT.

This chain links TRBV12-3 or TRBV12-4 with TRBJ1-2; D gene ambiguous. V was cut by 2 bases and J by 3 bases, with 7 bases left in between. CDR3 length equals 13 residues. CDR3: CASSLTPDYGYTF. The CDR3 bases are TGTGCCAGCAGTTTAACCCCGGACTATGGCTACACCTTC.

V and J are TRBV10-3 and TRBJ2-6; tentative D call: TRBD1 (6 bases). CDR3 length: 17 amino acids. Per germline, CDR1 ENHRY and CDR2 SYGVKD. Trimming cost V 0 bases and J 2 bases, with 11 bases left between them. CDR3 amino acids: CAISESKQGAGANVLTF. CDR3 nucleotides: TGTGCCATCAGTGAGTCTAAACAGGGAGCTGGGGCCAACGTCCTGACTTTC.

The chain carries TRBV9 and TRBJ1-2, with D uncertain. The germline gives CDR1 SGDLS, CDR2 YYNGEE. V lost 4 bases to trimming and J lost 8 bases, with 15 bases between them. CDR3 length: 13 residues. This CDR3 reads CASSPPGFGGYTF. CDR3 DNA: TGTGCCAGCAGCCCGCCGGGGTTCGGAGGCTACACCTTC.

The chain uses TRBV19 and TRBJ1-4; D perhaps matches TRBD1 (5 bases). The V end lost 2 bases, the J end lost 8 bases, and 15 bases lay between the germline ends. There are 15 residues in the CDR3. Germline assignment: CDR1 LNHDA and CDR2 SQIVND (reference sequence). CDR3 loop: CASSILSVRGEKLFF. CDR3 nucleotide sequence: TGTGCCAGTAGTATACTTTCTGTCCGGGGGGAAAAACTGTTTTTT. The full variable domain, with the rest looked up from reference TRBV19 and TRBJ1-4, is DGGITQSPKYLFRKEGQNVTLSCEQNLNHDAMYWYRQDPGQGLRLIYYSQIVNDFQKGDIAEGYSVSREKKESFPLTVTSAQKNPTAFYLCASSILSVRGEKLFFGSGTQLSVL.

This clone was recorded only once. This chain connects TRBV11-3 to TRBJ2-7; maybe TRBD1 (6 bases). This CDR3 has 15 residues. Trimming took off 5 bases at V and 5 bases at J, with 19 bases between the two ends. Per germline, CDR1 SGHNT and CDR2 YENEEA. In DNA, the CDR3 is TGTGCCAGCAGCGAACCCGGTGCAGGGGTGAACGAGCAGTACTTC. Its translation: CASSEPGAGVNEQYF. The variable domain in full, with the rest retrieved from reference TRBV11-3 and TRBJ2-7, is EAGVVQSPRYKIIEKKQPVAFWCNPISGHNTLYWYLQNLGQGPELLIRYENEEAVDDSQLPKDRFSAERLKGVDSTLKIQPAELGDSAVYLCASSEPGAGVNEQYFGPGTRLTVT.

This rearrangement joins TRBV4-1 to TRBJ1-3; no clear D gene. This CDR3 comprises 15 residues. Trimming pared 0 bases from V and 2 bases from J, leaving 8 bases between. CDR1 is MGHRA, CDR2 YSYEKL, per germline. In nucleotides, the CDR3 is TGCGCCAGCAGCCAAGATTTAGCCCCTGGAAACACCATATATTTT. Encoded protein: CASSQDLAPGNTIYF.

This chain connects TRBV6-5 to TRBJ2-1, with D tentatively TRBD2 (5 bases). Germline CDR1 MNHEY, CDR2 SVGAGI. The CDR3 sequence is 16 residues long. The V and J ends lost 0 bases and 2 bases respectively, with 11 bases between them. The CDR3 nucleotides are TGTGCCAGCAGTTACTCCCGGGGAATCGCCTACAATGAGCAGTTCTTC. It codes for CASSYSRGIAYNEQFF.

The chain employs TRBV2 and TRBJ1-6; TRBD1 agrees at 8 bases. Germline CDR1 reads SNHLY; CDR2 reads FYNNEI. V was pared by 4 bases and J by 7 bases, with 3 bases of the junction left unmatched. The CDR3 is made up of 14 amino acids. The CDR3 nucleotides are TGTGCCAGCAGTGTGGGACAGGTGAATTCACCCCTCCACTTT. It encodes CASSVGQVNSPLHF. The entire variable domain, with the rest obtained from reference TRBV2 and TRBJ1-6, is as follows: EPEVTQTPSHQVTQMGQEVILRCVPISNHLYFYWYRQILGQKVEFLVSFYNNEISEKSEIFDDQFSVERPDGSNFTLKIRSTKLEDSAMYFCASSVGQVNSPLHFGNGTRLTVT.

CDR3 residues: CASNLDSFNSPLHF. In DNA, the CDR3 is TGTGCCAGTAACCTGGACAGTTTCAATTCACCCCTCCACTTT. The chain combines TRBV19 with TRBJ1-6, with a possible D match to TRBD1 (6 bases). CDR1 and CDR2 from the germline V gene are LNHDA and SQIVND (reference sequence). V lost 7 bases and J lost 7, with 14 bases in between. This CDR3 is 14 amino acids long.

DNA of the CDR3: TGTGCCAGCAGCCAGGGATCAGGGTTTGGTCAGCCCCAGCATTTT. It is translated as CASSQGSGFGQPQHF. The gene calls are TRBV28 and TRBJ1-5; possible D gene TRBD1, 5 bases. Germline values: CDR1 MDHEN, CDR2 SYDVKM. The length of the CDR3 is 15 residues. Trimming pared 6 bases from V and 6 bases from J, leaving 18 bases between.

The chain couples TRBV10-3 to TRBJ1-5; no clear D gene. With 4 bases removed from V and 1 base from J, the gap between germline ends came to 20 bases. CDR3 length: 18 amino acids. Per germline, CDR1 ENHRY and CDR2 SYGVKD. CDR3 DNA: TGTGCCATCAGTGTCTCCCCCCCCGTGGCGGAGAGCAATCAGCCCCAGCATTTT. This codes for CAISVSPPVAESNQPQHF.

This rearrangement joins TRBV19 to TRBJ2-1; D may be TRBD1 (7 bases). The CDR3 runs to 18 residues. The V and J ends lost 6 bases and 2 bases respectively, with 23 bases between them. Per the germline V gene, CDR1 is LNHDA and CDR2 is SQIVND (reference sequence). CDR3 bases: TGTGCCAGTAGCCCGTGGGGAGGAAGGACAGGTCCCTACAATGAGCAGTTCTTC. It codes for CASSPWGGRTGPYNEQFF.

The chain combines TRBV6-1 with TRBJ1-2; weak D call: TRBD1 (6 bases). The CDR3 length is 15 residues. Germline loops: CDR1 MNHNS, CDR2 SASEGT. The V and J ends lost 2 bases and 0 bases respectively, with 10 bases between them. CDR3 protein: CASSEIGTTNYGYTF. The CDR3, as DNA: TGTGCCAGCAGTGAAATCGGGACAACTAACTATGGCTACACCTTC.

The chain joins TRBV2 to TRBJ1-5; 7 nucleotides agree with TRBD1. This CDR3 has 14 amino acids. Trimming at V came to 7 bases and at J to 7 bases, leaving 10 bases not matched to a gene. Germline CDR1 reads SNHLY; CDR2 reads FYNNEI. The CDR3 here is CASMRAGGGQPQHF. The DNA of the CDR3 is TGTGCCAGCATGAGGGCAGGGGGTGGCCAGCCCCAGCATTTT. Full variable domain (remainder filled in from reference TRBV2 and TRBJ1-5): EPEVTQTPSHQVTQMGQEVILRCVPISNHLYFYWYRQILGQKVEFLVSFYNNEISEKSEIFDDQFSVERPDGSNFTLKIRSTKLEDSAMYFCASMRAGGGQPQHFGDGTRLSIL.

The chain employs TRBV19 and TRBJ1-1, with TRBD1 identical over 8 bases. CDR1 and CDR2 from the germline V gene are LNHDA and SQIVND (reference sequence). The CDR3 loop spans 17 amino acids. V gave up 5 bases and J gave up 0 bases; unmatched junction bases: 11. The CDR3 spells CASSSRQGRGMNTEAFF. The CDR3 DNA sequence: TGTGCCAGTAGTTCGCGACAGGGGCGAGGCATGAACACTGAAGCTTTCTTT.

The chain employs TRBV4-3 and TRBJ2-1; 10 bases match TRBD1. CDR1 and CDR2 (germline): LGHNA, YSLEER. The length of the CDR3 is 15 residues. The J segment lost 6 bases and the V segment lost 0 bases, leaving 2 bases of the junction unmatched. The CDR3 region has the DNA TGCGCCAGCAGCCAAGAAGGGACAGGGGCCAATGAGCAGTTCTTC. This gives the protein CASSQEGTGANEQFF.

This chain links TRBV28 with TRBJ1-3; tentative D call: TRBD1 (6 bases). In germline, CDR1 is MDHEN, CDR2 SYDVKM. V lost 6 bases and J lost 3, with 15 bases in between. The CDR3 extends over 15 amino acids. The CDR3 DNA is TGTGCCAGCAGCCATCAGAGGGGGAATGGAAACACCATATATTTT. It translates to CASSHQRGNGNTIYF.

V is TRBV18 and J is TRBJ2-1; D perhaps matches TRBD2 (5 bases). Germline loops: CDR1 KGHSH, CDR2 LQKENI. V was cut by 3 bases and J by 0 bases, with 6 bases left in between. The CDR3 consists of 14 residues. The CDR3 nucleotides are TGTGCCAGCTCACCTGGGAGCTCCTACAATGAGCAGTTCTTC. Protein: CASSPGSSYNEQFF. Based on the CDR3 plus reference TRBV18 and TRBJ2-1, the full variable domain is NAGVMQNPRHLVRRRGQEARLRCSPMKGHSHVYWYRQLPEEGLKFMVYLQKENIIDESGMPKERFSAEFPKEGPSILRIQQVVRGDSAAYFCASSPGSSYNEQFFGPGTRLTVL.

J is TRBJ1-2 and V is TRBV5-4; 7 nucleotides agree with TRBD1. This CDR3 contains 15 residues. The germline gives CDR1 SGHNT, CDR2 YYREEE (reference sequence). The V segment lost 3 bases and the J segment 3 bases; nucleotides outside the gene matches: 8. In DNA form, the CDR3 reads TGTGCCAGCAGCTCAAGGAGACAGGGTGACTATGGCTACACCTTC. The encoded protein is CASSSRRQGDYGYTF. Using reference TRBV5-4 and TRBJ1-2 for the parts outside the CDR3, the full variable domain is ETGVTQSPTHLIKTRGQQVTLRCSSQSGHNTVSWYQQALGQGPQFIFQYYREEENGRGNFPPRFSGLQFPNYSSELNVNALELDDSALYLCASSSRRQGDYGYTFGSGTRLTVV.

The V and J genes are TRBV18 and TRBJ1-3; D is undetermined. This CDR3 region has 16 residues. Trimming left V 8 bases short and J 0 bases short, with 17 bases between. Germline CDR1 and CDR2: KGHSH and LQKENI. CDR3 in amino acids: CASIPTGGNSGNTIYF. As DNA, the CDR3 is TGTGCCAGCATCCCCACCGGAGGAAACTCTGGAAACACCATATATTTT.

The chain uses TRBV30 and TRBJ2-1; a weak D match, TRBD1 (6 bases). This CDR3 is 15 amino acids long. CDR1 is GTSNPN and CDR2 is SVGIG in the germline V gene (reference sequence). V was clipped by 3 bases and J by 6 bases, with 18 bases between them. CDR3 region: CAWRKADSPSNEQFF. The CDR3, as DNA: TGTGCCTGGAGGAAAGCGGACAGTCCTTCCAATGAGCAGTTCTTC.

The V gene is TRBV24-1, the J gene TRBJ1-5, with TRBD1 as a possible D gene (5 bases). The V gene lost 7 bases and the J gene lost 0 bases, with 6 bases spanning the gap. Germline V gene sequence: CDR1 KGHDR, CDR2 SFDVKD. CDR3 length: 13 amino acids. The DNA of the CDR3 is TGTGCCACCAGCCAGGGTAGCAATCAGCCCCAGCATTTT. This gives the protein CATSQGSNQPQHF.